This T cell receptor beta chain was sequenced for a study of control samples from healthy donors and cancer patients. Repertoires were generated with immunoSEQ multiplex PCR, while TCRdb's copy carries only in-frame clones and drops some. Among roughly 30,000 clones listed, 79% were seen once. The receptor was isolated from a man aged 60-69 years with head and neck cancer. Source material: PBMCs.

This CDR3 reads CAIRSGQSTDTQYF. DNA for the CDR3: TGTGCCATCAGGTCGGGACAAAGCACAGATACGCAGTATTTT. The gene calls are TRBV10-3 and TRBJ2-3, with a possible D match to TRBD1 (6 bases). Per germline, CDR1 ENHRY and CDR2 SYGVKD. CDR3 size: 14 residues. The ends were cut back, 6 bases at V and 0 bases at J, with 10 bases in the middle.